The rows below give T cell receptor beta chains drawn from one sample of a study of T cells in localized non-small cell lung cancer. Sequencing was performed with immunoSEQ multiplex PCR; in TCRdb, only in-frame clones are kept and a portion is missing. The sample shows 7,000 to 10,000 clones, roughly three fifths of them seen only once. The sample here was lymph node tissue, taken before any cancer treatment. These receptors originate from a male donor aged 60 or older with stage I squamous cell lung carcinoma. Both conserved end residues are part of each CDR3. Fields, in order: V gene, clone size, D gene, J gene, CDR3 DNA, CDR3 protein. D genes are given only for firm matches. Rows give clone size only sometimes, using once, few, many, or a class for an expanded clone.

>TRBV18|-|TRBD2|TRBJ2-7
TGTGCCAGCTCACCTCGGGGGGGGAGTCACCCCGAGCAGTACTTC
CASSPRGGSHPEQYF
>TRBV29-1|-|-|TRBJ1-5
TGCAGCGTTGCCGACACTTATCAGGGGCCCCAGCATTTT
CSVADTYQGPQHF
>TRBV19|once|-|TRBJ2-7
TGTGCCAGTAGTATGTGGGACTCGCCCTACGAGCAGTACTTC
CASSMWDSPYEQYF
>TRBV6-8|few|-|TRBJ2-2
TGTGCCAGCAGTTACTTCTCCGGCAGTACGAACACCGGGGAGCTGTTTTTT
CASSYFSGSTNTGELFF
>TRBV5-1|-|-|TRBJ2-5
TGCGCCAGCAGCTTGGCCGGGGCAAGGGCCCAAGAGACCCAGTACTTC
CASSLAGARAQETQYF
>TRBV30|-|-|TRBJ1-3
TGTGCCTGGAGTCTCGTCCGCACTGGGGATACTGGAAACACCATATATTTT
CAWSLVRTGDTGNTIYF
>TRBV6-8|-|-|TRBJ1-1
TGTGCCATCGGACACAGGAGAAACACTGAAGCTTTCTTT
CAIGHRRNTEAFF
>TRBV30|-|TRBD2|TRBJ2-1
TGTGCCTCTAGCGGGAGGAATGAGCAGTTCTTC
CASSGRNEQFF
>TRBV15|-|-|TRBJ1-4
TGTGCCACCAGCAGAGATATTAGAGGGGCTAATGAAAAACTGTTTTTT
CATSRDIRGANEKLFF
>TRBV28|once|-|TRBJ1-1
TGTGCCAGCCTTGGACAGATGAACACTGAAGCTTTCTTT
CASLGQMNTEAFF
>TRBV6-8|-|-|TRBJ2-1
TGTGCCAGCAGTTCGCCAGTTGACTACTACAATGAGCAGTTCTTC
CASSSPVDYYNEQFF
>TRBV12-5|-|-|TRBJ2-5
TGTGCTAGTGGTTTGGGTAGGGACAAGGGGCGAGGGATACAGTTAGAGACCCAGTACTTC
CASGLGRDKGRGIQLETQYF
>TRBV14|medium-sized|-|TRBJ2-5
TGTGCCAGCAGCCAAGATCTTAAACGGTGGGACCAAGAGACCCAGTACTTC
CASSQDLKRWDQETQYF
>TRBV6-8|-|TRBD1|TRBJ1-1
TGTGCCAGCAGTTTATTGCAGGGGGGCACTGAAGCTTTCTTT
CASSLLQGGTEAFF
>TRBV18|once|-|TRBJ1-4
TGTGCCAGCTCACCCCGGGGGCCTAATGAAAAACTGTTTTTT
CASSPRGPNEKLFF
>TRBV28|-|-|TRBJ2-5
TGTGCCAGCCTAAAGGGGGAGGGCCGAGAGACCCAGTACTTC
CASLKGEGRETQYF
>TRBV4-1|few|-|TRBJ1-5
TGCGCCAGCAGCCAAGAGGATCCAGTTTATAGCAATCAGCCCCAGCATTTT
CASSQEDPVYSNQPQHF
>TRBV28|-|-|TRBJ1-5
TGTGCCAGCAGTCCGGATCGGGCCAAGGGCAATCAGCCCCAGCATTTT
CASSPDRAKGNQPQHF
>TRBV19|-|TRBD2|TRBJ2-1
TGTGCCAGTAGTAGTATACGGACTAGCGGGAGCTCCTACAATGAGCAGTTCTTC
CASSSIRTSGSSYNEQFF